A selection of T cell receptor beta chains follows, all from one sample in a study of blood T cell repertoires in COVID-19. TCRdb's table, derived via immunoSEQ multiplex PCR, lists solely in-frame clones and lacks some. Of roughly 150,000 clones in the sample, approximately 92% were seen once. The sequenced sample was peripheral blood. These receptors all come from a man younger than 35 with COVID-19, enrolled during active disease. Both conserved end residues are part of each CDR3. The order of the fields is V gene, D gene, clone size, J gene, CDR3 protein, CDR3 DNA. A D gene is named only where the DNA matches it firmly. A clone size is listed for some rows: how often the clone was seen (once, few, many), or a class if it is expanded.

v_gene: TRBV6-1
d_gene: TRBD2
abundance: -
j_gene: TRBJ2-5
CDR3aa: CASSEAGGTTQYF
CDR3nt: TGTGCCAGCAGTGAAGCCGGGGGGACGACCCAGTACTTC

v_gene: TRBV7-8
d_gene: -
abundance: -
j_gene: TRBJ2-4
CDR3aa: CASSLPGQHKNIQYF
CDR3nt: TGTGCCAGCAGCTTACCCGGACAGCACAAAAACATTCAGTACTTC

v_gene: TRBV5-1
d_gene: -
abundance: -
j_gene: TRBJ2-5
CDR3aa: CASSLAFLMRETQYF
CDR3nt: TGCGCCAGCAGCTTGGCCTTTTTGATGAGAGAGACCCAGTACTTC

v_gene: TRBV5-1
d_gene: TRBD1
abundance: -
j_gene: TRBJ2-7
CDR3aa: CASSSAQGLDEQYF
CDR3nt: TGCGCCAGCAGCTCCGCACAGGGGCTGGACGAGCAGTACTTC

v_gene: TRBV7-9
d_gene: TRBD2
abundance: -
j_gene: TRBJ2-3
CDR3aa: CASRPNTRTSGRSDTQYF
CDR3nt: TGTGCCAGCAGACCTAATACCCGGACTAGCGGGAGGTCAGATACGCAGTATTTT

v_gene: TRBV7-9
d_gene: -
abundance: few
j_gene: TRBJ2-5
CDR3aa: CAITSGETQYF
CDR3nt: TGTGCCATCACATCGGGGGAGACCCAGTACTTC

v_gene: TRBV3-1/TRBV3-2
d_gene: -
abundance: -
j_gene: TRBJ2-7
CDR3aa: CASSSFGAGIGGEQYF
CDR3nt: TGTGCCAGCAGCTCCTTCGGGGCAGGGATAGGGGGCGAGCAGTACTTC

v_gene: TRBV19
d_gene: -
abundance: -
j_gene: TRBJ2-5
CDR3aa: CASSTSGTRGETQYF
CDR3nt: TGTGCCAGTAGTACCTCGGGGACCAGGGGCGAGACCCAGTACTTC

v_gene: TRBV5-6
d_gene: TRBD1
abundance: -
j_gene: TRBJ1-4
CDR3aa: CASSLGQGAEKLFF
CDR3nt: TGTGCCAGCAGCCTGGGACAGGGGGCAGAAAAACTGTTTTTT

v_gene: TRBV4-2
d_gene: -
abundance: -
j_gene: TRBJ1-3
CDR3aa: CASSQDSGLRSNTIYF
CDR3nt: TGTGCCAGCAGCCAAGATAGCGGACTCCGGTCCAACACCATATATTTT

v_gene: TRBV18
d_gene: -
abundance: -
j_gene: TRBJ1-2
CDR3aa: CASSLVGGYGYTF
CDR3nt: TGTGCCAGCTCACTCGTAGGGGGCTATGGCTACACCTTC

v_gene: TRBV2
d_gene: -
abundance: -
j_gene: TRBJ2-7
CDR3aa: CASSKDYPLEQYF
CDR3nt: TGTGCCAGCAGTAAGGACTATCCCCTCGAGCAGTACTTC

v_gene: TRBV5-4
d_gene: -
abundance: -
j_gene: TRBJ2-6
CDR3aa: CASNSGGRSGANVLTF
CDR3nt: TGTGCCAGCAACTCCGGCGGGCGCTCTGGGGCCAACGTCCTGACTTTC

v_gene: TRBV9
d_gene: -
abundance: -
j_gene: TRBJ2-2
CDR3aa: CASSSRRDANTGELFF
CDR3nt: TGTGCCAGCAGCTCCCGGAGGGACGCGAACACCGGGGAGCTGTTTTTT

v_gene: TRBV29-1
d_gene: -
abundance: -
j_gene: TRBJ2-2
CDR3aa: CSVPGASTGELFF
CDR3nt: TGCAGCGTTCCAGGGGCGAGCACCGGGGAGCTGTTTTTT

v_gene: TRBV19
d_gene: TRBD1
abundance: few
j_gene: TRBJ2-7
CDR3aa: CASSTGGSEQYF
CDR3nt: TGTGCCAGTAGTACAGGGGGAAGCGAGCAGTACTTC